The 4 T cell receptor beta chains below all came from one sample that was sequenced in a study of cytotoxic CD8 clonotypes in ibrutinib-treated CLL. Clones were sequenced by immunoSEQ multiplex PCR, and TCRdb holds only the in-frame ones, with some missing. The sample lists approximately 280,000 clones; 70% to 80% were seen once. The sample in question was PBMCs, obtained at disease progression, from a patient treated with ibrutinib. The receptors were gathered from a human donor with chronic lymphocytic leukemia.

This chain links TRBV27 with TRBJ2-5, with TRBD2 identical over 13 bases. J gave up 5 bases and V 5 bases, and 17 bases lay outside the gene matches. This CDR3 comprises 19 residues. The germline V gene encodes CDR1 MNHEY and CDR2 SMNVEV (reference sequence). CDR3 loop: CASSPTSGRAVLGSETQYF. The CDR3 DNA is TGTGCCAGCAGTCCAACTAGCGGGAGGGCCGTATTGGGTTCGGAGACCCAGTACTTC.

The gene calls are TRBV7-6 and TRBJ2-5; 10 bases line up with TRBD2. J was trimmed by 2 bases and V by 4 bases; bases with no gene match: 10. Germline-derived CDR1 and CDR2 are SGHVS and FNYEAQ. This CDR3 has 17 amino acids. The CDR3 loop is CASSYKAGGPGQETQYF. As DNA, the CDR3 is TGTGCCAGCAGCTATAAAGCGGGGGGGCCGGGACAAGAGACCCAGTACTTC.

By share of the sample, this clone is medium-sized. The J gene is TRBJ2-3, the V gene TRBV4-1; D unresolved. Germline loops: CDR1 MGHRA, CDR2 YSYEKL. This CDR3 is 14 amino acids long. The V gene lost 1 base and the J gene lost 4 bases, with 9 bases spanning the gap. The CDR3 protein is CASSQVTSADTQYF. CDR3 nucleotides: TGCGCCAGCAGCCAAGTGACGAGTGCAGATACGCAGTATTTT.

This clone was seen only a few times. V usage is TRBV7-8 and J usage is TRBJ1-2; 8 nucleotides align to TRBD1. J gave up 4 bases and V 5 bases, and 9 bases lay outside the gene matches. The V gene's germline CDR1 is SGHVS and CDR2 FQNEAQ. The CDR3 consists of 15 residues. CDR3 DNA: TGTGCCAGCAGCCCGTGGGACAGGTGGGGCTATGGCTACACCTTC. It is translated as CASSPWDRWGYGYTF.